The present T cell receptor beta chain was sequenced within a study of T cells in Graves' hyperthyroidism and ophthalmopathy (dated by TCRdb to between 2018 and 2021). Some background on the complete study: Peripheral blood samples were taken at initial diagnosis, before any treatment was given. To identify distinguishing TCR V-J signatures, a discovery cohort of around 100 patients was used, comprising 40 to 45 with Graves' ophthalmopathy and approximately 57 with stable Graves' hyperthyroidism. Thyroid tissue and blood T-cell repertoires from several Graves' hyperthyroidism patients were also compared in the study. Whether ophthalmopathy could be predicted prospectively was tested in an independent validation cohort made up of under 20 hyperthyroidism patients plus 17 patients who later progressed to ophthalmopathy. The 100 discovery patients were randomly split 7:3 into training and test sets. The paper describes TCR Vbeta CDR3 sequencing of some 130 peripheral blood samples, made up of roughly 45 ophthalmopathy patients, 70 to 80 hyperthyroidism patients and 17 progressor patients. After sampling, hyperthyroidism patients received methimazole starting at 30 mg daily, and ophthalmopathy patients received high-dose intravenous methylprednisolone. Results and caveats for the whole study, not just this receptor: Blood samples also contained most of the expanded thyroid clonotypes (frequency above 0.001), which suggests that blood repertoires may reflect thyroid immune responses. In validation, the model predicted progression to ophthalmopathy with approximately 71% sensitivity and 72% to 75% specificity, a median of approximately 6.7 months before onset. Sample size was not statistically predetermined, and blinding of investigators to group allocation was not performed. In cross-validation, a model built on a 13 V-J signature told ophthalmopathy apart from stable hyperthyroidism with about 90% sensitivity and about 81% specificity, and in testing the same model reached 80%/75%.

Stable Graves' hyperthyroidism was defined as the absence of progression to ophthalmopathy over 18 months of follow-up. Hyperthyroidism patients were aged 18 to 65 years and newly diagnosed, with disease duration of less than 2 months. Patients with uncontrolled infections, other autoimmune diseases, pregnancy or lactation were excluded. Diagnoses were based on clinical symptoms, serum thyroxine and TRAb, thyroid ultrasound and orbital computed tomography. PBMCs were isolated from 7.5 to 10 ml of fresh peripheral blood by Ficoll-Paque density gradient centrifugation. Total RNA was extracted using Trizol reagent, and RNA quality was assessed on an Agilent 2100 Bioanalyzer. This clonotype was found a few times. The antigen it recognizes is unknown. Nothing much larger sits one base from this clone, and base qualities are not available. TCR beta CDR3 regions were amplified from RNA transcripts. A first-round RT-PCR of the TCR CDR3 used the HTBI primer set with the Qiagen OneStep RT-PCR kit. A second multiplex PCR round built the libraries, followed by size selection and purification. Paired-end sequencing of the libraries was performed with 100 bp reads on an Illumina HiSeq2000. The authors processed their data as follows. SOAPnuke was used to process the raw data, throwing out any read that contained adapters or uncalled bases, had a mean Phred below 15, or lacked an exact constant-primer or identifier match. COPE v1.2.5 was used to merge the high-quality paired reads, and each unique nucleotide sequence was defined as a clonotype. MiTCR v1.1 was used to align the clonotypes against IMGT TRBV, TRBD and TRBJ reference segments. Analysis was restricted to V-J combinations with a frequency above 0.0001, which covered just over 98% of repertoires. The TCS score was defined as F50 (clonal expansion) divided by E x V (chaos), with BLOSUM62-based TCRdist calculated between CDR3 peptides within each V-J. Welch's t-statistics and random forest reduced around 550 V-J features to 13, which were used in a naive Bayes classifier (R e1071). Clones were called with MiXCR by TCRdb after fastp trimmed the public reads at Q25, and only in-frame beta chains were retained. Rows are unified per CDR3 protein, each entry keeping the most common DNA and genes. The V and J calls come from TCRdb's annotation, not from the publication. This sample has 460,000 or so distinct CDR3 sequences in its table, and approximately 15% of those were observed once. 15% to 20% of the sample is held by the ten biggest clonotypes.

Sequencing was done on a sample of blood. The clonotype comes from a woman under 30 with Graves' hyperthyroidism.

The CDR3 loop reads CASSQRGLGQGYYGYTF. The nucleotide sequence reads TGTGCCAGCAGCCAACGTGGGTTAGGACAGGGTTACTATGGCTACACCTTC. The rearrangement joined TRBV11-3 to TRBJ1-2; 8 bases in the middle match TRBD1. Its CDR3 holds 17 amino acids, cysteine through phenylalanine. Only the CDR3 part of the read is kept: 51 bases, read in frame from the first base. Taken from the germline V gene, the CDR1 and CDR2 loops are SGHNT and YENEEA. The junction shows trimming of 5 bases on V and 3 bases on J, and the gene matches do not reach 14 bases of it.